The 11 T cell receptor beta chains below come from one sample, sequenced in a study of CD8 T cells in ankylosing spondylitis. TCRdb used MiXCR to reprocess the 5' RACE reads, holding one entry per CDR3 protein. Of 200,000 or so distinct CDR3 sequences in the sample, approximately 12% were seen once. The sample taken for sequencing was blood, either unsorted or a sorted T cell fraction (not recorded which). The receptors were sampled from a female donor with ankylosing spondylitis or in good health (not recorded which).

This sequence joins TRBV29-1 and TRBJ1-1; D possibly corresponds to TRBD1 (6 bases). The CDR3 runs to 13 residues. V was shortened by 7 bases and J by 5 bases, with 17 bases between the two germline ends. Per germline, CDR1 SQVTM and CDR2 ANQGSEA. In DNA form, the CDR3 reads TGCAGCGCGGGGGAGGGGGTTGTAACTGAAGCTTTCTTT. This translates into CSAGEGVVTEAFF.

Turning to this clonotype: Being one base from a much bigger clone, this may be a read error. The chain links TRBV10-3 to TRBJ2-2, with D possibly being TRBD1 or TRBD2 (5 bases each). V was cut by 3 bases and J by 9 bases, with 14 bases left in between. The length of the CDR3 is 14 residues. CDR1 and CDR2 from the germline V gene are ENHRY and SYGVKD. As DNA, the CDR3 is TGTGCCATCAGTGACGGCCAGGGAGCCCGGGAGCTGTTTTTT. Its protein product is CAISDGQGARELFF.

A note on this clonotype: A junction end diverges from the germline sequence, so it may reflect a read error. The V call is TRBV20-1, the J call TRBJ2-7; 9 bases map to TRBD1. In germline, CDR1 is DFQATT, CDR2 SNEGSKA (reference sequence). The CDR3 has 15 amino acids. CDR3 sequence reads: CSARDGTGPSSEQYF. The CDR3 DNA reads TGCAGTGCTAGAGACGGGACAGGGCCCTCCTCCGAGCAGTACTTC.

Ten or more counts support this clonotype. The CDR3 sequence: CASTQLRNEQYF. Here the CDR3 DNA reads TGTGCCAGCACCCAACTCCGCAACGAGCAGTACTTC. This chain connects TRBV7-2 to TRBJ2-7; D call uncertain. The CDR3 extends over 12 amino acids. Germline CDR1 and CDR2: SGHTA and FQGNSA. V lost 7 bases, J lost 5 bases, and 12 bases lay in between.

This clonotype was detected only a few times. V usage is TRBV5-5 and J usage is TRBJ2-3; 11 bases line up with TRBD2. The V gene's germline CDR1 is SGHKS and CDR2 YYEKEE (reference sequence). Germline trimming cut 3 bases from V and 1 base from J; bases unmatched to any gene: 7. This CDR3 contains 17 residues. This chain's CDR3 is CASSSPGTSGRTDTQYF. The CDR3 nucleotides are TGTGCCAGCAGCTCTCCCGGGACTAGCGGTCGCACAGATACGCAGTATTTT.

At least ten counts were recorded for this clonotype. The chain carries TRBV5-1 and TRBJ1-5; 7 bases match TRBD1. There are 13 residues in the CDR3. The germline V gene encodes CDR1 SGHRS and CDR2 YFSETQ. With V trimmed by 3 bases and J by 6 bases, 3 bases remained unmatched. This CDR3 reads CASSSTGSQPQHF. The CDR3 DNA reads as TGCGCCAGCAGCTCGACAGGGTCTCAGCCCCAGCATTTT.

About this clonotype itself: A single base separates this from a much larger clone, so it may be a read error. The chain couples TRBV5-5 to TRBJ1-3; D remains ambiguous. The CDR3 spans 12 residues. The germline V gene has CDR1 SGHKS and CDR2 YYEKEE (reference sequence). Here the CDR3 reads CTSSKLGNTIYF. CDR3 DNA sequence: TGTACCAGCAGCAAGCTTGGAAACACCATATATTTT.

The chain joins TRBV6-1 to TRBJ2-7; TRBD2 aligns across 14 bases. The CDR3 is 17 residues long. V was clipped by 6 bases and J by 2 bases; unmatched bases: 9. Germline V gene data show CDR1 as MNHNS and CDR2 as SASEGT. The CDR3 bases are TGTGCCAGCAGGATTGGGACTAGCGGGAGTAGAGCCTACGAGCAGTACTTC. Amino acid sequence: CASRIGTSGSRAYEQYF.

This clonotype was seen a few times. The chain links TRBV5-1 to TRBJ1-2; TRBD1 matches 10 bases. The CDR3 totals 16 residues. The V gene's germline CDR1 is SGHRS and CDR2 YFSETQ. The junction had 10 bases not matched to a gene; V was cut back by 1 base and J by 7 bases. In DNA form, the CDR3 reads TGCGCCAGCAGCTTGTCTTTTGGGACAGGGGCGTTTGGCTACACCTTC. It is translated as CASSLSFGTGAFGYTF.

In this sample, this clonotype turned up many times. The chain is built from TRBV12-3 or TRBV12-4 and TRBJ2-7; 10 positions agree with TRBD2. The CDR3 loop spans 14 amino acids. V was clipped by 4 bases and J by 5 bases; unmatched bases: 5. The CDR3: CASSSLAGVDEQYF. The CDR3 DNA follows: TGTGCCAGCAGTTCCCTAGCGGGAGTTGACGAGCAGTACTTC.

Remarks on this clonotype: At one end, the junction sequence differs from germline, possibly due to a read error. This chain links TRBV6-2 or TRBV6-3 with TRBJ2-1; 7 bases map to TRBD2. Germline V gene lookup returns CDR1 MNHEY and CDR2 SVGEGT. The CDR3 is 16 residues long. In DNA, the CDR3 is TGTACCAGCAGTTACAAGGGCGGGAGATCTGGCGATGAGCAGTTCTTC. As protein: CTSSYKGGRSGDEQFF.